This TCR beta chain was identified during a study of radiotherapy plus CTLA-4 blockade in lung cancer. Background on the study: Objective responses arose in over 15% of patients, and around 30% experienced disease control. General study findings and limits: Early blood T cell clone changes and increased post-radiation serum interferon-beta were reportedly the strongest response predictors.

The CDR3 has 14 amino acids. The junction had 5 bases not matched to a gene; V was cut back by 3 bases and J by 3 bases. Per the germline V gene, CDR1 is MDHEN and CDR2 is SYDVKM. Profiled with immunoSEQ multiplex PCR; TCRdb holds only in-frame clones, not every one. The sample lists about 90,000 clones, about four fifths occurring once. About this clone itself: Its specificity is not known.

Source: peripheral blood, taken from a patient treated with radiotherapy plus ipilimumab. The TCR originated in a human donor with non-small cell lung cancer that progressed on radiotherapy plus ipilimumab. The rearrangement links TRBV28 to TRBJ2-7; TRBD1 aligns across 7 bases. Here the CDR3 DNA reads TGTGCCAGCAGTTTCCGGGACAGAGTCTACGAGCAGTACTTC. Translating gives CASSFRDRVYEQYF.